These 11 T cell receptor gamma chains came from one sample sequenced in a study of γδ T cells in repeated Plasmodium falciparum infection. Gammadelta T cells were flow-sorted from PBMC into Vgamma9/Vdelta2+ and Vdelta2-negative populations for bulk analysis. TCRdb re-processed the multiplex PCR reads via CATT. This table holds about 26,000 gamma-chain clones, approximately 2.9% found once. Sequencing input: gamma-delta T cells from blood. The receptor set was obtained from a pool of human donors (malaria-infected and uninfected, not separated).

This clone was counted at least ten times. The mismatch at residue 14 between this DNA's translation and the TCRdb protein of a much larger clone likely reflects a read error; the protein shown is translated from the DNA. CDR3 amino acids: CALWEVIRQELGKEIKVF. Here the CDR3 DNA reads TGTGCCTTGTGGGAGGTTATTCGGCAAGAGTTGGGCAAAGAAATCAAGGTATTT. The chain carries TRGV9 and TRGJP. The J gene comes from matching the DNA to germline here; TCRdb lacks it. Germline CDR1 is GITISATS and CDR2 is ISYDGTV (reference sequence). CDR3 length: 18 residues.

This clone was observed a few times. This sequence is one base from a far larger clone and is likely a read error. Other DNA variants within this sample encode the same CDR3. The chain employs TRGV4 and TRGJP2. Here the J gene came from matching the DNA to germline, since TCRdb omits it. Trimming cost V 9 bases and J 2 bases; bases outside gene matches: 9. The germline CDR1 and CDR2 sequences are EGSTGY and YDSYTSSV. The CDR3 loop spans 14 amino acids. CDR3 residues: CATMDNSSDWIKTF. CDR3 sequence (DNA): TGTGCCACCATGGACAACAGTAGTGATTGGATCAAGACGTTT.

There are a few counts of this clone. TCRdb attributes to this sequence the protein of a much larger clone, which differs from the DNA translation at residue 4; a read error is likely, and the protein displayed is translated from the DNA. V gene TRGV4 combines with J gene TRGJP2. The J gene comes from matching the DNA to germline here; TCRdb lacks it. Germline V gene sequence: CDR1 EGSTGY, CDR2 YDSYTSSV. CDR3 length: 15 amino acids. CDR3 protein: CATRDGRWSDWIKTF. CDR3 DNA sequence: TGTGCCACCCGGGATGGGCGATGGAGTGATTGGATCAAGACGTTT.

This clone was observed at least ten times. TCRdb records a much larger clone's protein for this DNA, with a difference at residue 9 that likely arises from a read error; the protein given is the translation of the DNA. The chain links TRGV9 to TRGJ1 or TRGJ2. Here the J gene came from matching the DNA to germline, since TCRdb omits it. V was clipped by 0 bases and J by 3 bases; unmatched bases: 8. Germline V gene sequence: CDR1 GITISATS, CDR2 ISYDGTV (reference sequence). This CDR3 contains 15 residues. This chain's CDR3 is CALWEVESGYYKKLF. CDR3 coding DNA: TGTGCCTTGTGGGAGGTGGAATCGGGTTATTATAAGAAACTCTTT.

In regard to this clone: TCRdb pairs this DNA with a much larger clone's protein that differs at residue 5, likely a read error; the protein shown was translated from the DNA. The CDR3 here is CATWVGPRHYYKKLF. The DNA of the CDR3 is TGTGCCACCTGGGTCGGGCCGCGCCATTATTATAAGAAACTCTTT. The V call is TRGV2, the J call TRGJ1 or TRGJ2. TCRdb leaves out the J gene; it was filled in here by matching the DNA to germline. This CDR3 is 15 amino acids long. Germline CDR1 EGSNGY, CDR2 YDSYNSKV.

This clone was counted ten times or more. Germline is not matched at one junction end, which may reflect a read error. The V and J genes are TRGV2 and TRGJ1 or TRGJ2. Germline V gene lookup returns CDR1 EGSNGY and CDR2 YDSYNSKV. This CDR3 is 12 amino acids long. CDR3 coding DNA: TGTACCACCTGGGACGGGCCATATAAGAAACTCTTT. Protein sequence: CTTWDGPYKKLF.

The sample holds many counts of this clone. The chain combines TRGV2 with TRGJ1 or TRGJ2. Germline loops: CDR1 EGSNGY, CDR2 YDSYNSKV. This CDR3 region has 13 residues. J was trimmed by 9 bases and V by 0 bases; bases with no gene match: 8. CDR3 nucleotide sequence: TGTGCCACCTGGGACGGGCTATGCGGTAAGAAACTCTTT. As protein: CATWDGLCGKKLF.

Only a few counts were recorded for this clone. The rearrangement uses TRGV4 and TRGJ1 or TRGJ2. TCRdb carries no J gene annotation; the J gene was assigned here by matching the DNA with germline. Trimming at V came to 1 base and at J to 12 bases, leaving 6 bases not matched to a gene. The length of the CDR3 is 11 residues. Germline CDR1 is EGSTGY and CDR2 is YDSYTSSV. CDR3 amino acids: CATWDGPRKLF. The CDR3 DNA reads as TGTGCCACCTGGGATGGCCCGAGGAAACTCTTT.

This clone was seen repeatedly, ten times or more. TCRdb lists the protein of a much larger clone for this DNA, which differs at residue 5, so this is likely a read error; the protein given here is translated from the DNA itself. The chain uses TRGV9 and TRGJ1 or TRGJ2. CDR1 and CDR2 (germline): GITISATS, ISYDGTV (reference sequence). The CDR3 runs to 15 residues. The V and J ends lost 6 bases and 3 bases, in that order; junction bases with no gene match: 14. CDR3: CALWKSPEVYYKKLF. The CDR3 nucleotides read TGTGCCTTGTGGAAGTCCCCGGAGGTTTATTATAAGAAACTCTTT.

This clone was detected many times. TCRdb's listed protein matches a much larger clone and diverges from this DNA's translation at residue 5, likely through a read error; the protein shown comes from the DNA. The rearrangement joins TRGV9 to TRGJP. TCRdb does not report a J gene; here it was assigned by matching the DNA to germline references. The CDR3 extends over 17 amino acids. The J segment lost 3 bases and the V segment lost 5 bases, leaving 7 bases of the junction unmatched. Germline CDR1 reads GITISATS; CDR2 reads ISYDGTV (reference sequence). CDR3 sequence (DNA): TGTGCCTTGTGGGGGGGGATGCAAGAGTTGGGCAAAAAAATCAAGGTATTT. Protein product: CALWGGMQELGKKIKVF.

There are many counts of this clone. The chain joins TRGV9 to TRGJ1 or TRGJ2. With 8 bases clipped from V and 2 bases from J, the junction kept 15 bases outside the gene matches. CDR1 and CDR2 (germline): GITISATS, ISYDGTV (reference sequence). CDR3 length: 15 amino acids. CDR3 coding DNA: TGTGCCTTGTCATTTATATGGGGGGATTATTATAAGAAACTCTTT. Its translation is CALSFIWGDYYKKLF.